What follows are 27 T cell receptor beta chains derived from one specimen sequenced in a study of blood T cell repertoires in COVID-19. Profiling relied on immunoSEQ multiplex PCR, and the TCRdb table lists in-frame clones only, not all of them. This table holds some 190,000 clones, 86% found once. Sequenced input: PBMCs or T cells enriched from blood (not recorded which). These receptors all come from a woman aged 40 to 50 in a cohort exposed to, infected with or recovered from COVID-19 (not recorded which).

V gene TRBV19 combines with J gene TRBJ2-3; TRBD2 might be the D (5 bases). Germline V CDR1 and CDR2: LNHDA, SQIVND (reference sequence). The CDR3 runs to 14 residues. Trimming shortened V by 8 bases and J by 4 bases, and 16 bases separated the two germline ends. Written as DNA, the CDR3 is TGTGCCAGTGGTAGAGGGTCTCAAGCAGATACGCAGTATTTT. Residues: CASGRGSQADTQYF.

Of note for this clone: Other DNA sequences of this sample code for an identical CDR3. The chain uses TRBV28 and TRBJ1-1; no clear D gene. This CDR3 contains 13 residues. In germline, CDR1 is MDHEN, CDR2 SYDVKM. Trimming took off 2 bases at V and 2 bases at J, with 6 bases between the two ends. CDR3: CASSLPSNTEAFF. The CDR3 DNA reads TGTGCCAGCAGTTTACCAAGCAACACTGAAGCTTTCTTT. The variable domain in full, with the rest retrieved from reference TRBV28 and TRBJ1-1, is DVKVTQSSRYLVKRTGEKVFLECVQDMDHENMFWYRQDPGLGLRLIYFSYDVKMKEKGDIPEGYSVSREKKERFSLILESASTNQTSMYLCASSLPSNTEAFFGQGTRLTVV.

CDR3 coding DNA: TGTGCCAGCAGTCTTTCGATAACACGCGGAACTGAAGCTTTCTTT. Protein: CASSLSITRGTEAFF. V is TRBV7-8 and J is TRBJ1-1; D gene uncertain. This CDR3 contains 15 residues. V lost 6 bases and J 5 bases, leaving 19 bases between the germline ends. Germline V gene lookup returns CDR1 SGHVS and CDR2 FQNEAQ.

This chain connects TRBV5-4 to TRBJ2-7; D is possibly TRBD1 (6 bases). Germline V gives CDR1 SGHNT, CDR2 YYREEE (reference sequence). The CDR3 has 13 amino acids. Trimming took off 4 bases at V and 2 bases at J, with 10 bases between the two ends. CDR3 sequence (DNA): TGTGCCAGCAGCAAGACAGGTACCTACGAGCAGTACTTC. This encodes CASSKTGTYEQYF.

This clone was found once. The chain recombines TRBV3-1 (or the pseudogene TRBV3-2) with TRBJ2-2; 14 bases are a match to TRBD2. V gave up 0 bases and J gave up 0 bases; unmatched junction bases: 3. The CDR3 has 19 residues. CDR1 LGHDT and CDR2 YNNKEL come from the germline V gene (reference sequence). The CDR3 sequence: CASSQEGLAGVPNTGELFF. The CDR3 region has the DNA TGTGCCAGCAGCCAAGAGGGACTAGCGGGGGTACCGAACACCGGGGAGCTGTTTTTT.

This chain links TRBV5-1 with TRBJ1-1; D gene unclear. Trimming pared 3 bases from V and 1 base from J, leaving 7 bases between. The CDR3 sequence is 13 residues long. Germline CDR1 SGHRS, CDR2 YFSETQ. CDR3 sequence (DNA): TGCGCCAGCAGCTCACAGAAGAACACTGAAGCTTTCTTT. This codes for CASSSQKNTEAFF.

This clone was seen a few times. The chain is built from TRBV6-2 or TRBV6-3 and TRBJ1-5; maybe TRBD1 (5 bases). The CDR3 has 17 amino acids. Trimming took 2 bases from V and 3 from J, leaving 17 bases between them. From germline, CDR1 is MNHEY and CDR2 SVGEGT. The CDR3 DNA sequence: TGTGCCAGCAGTTACAAGAGGAATCAGGGTTTCAATCAGCCCCAGCATTTT. Residues: CASSYKRNQGFNQPQHF.

The chain has TRBV3-1 (or the pseudogene TRBV3-2) and TRBJ2-7, with D possibly TRBD2 on 6 matching bases. The CDR3 sequence is 14 residues long. V was shortened by 1 base and J by 3 bases, with 10 bases between the two germline ends. Germline values: CDR1 LGHDT, CDR2 YNNKEL (reference sequence). CDR3 loop: CASSQGGEVYEQYF. Written as DNA, the CDR3 is TGTGCCAGCAGCCAAGGAGGGGAGGTCTACGAGCAGTACTTC.

J is TRBJ2-3 and V is TRBV5-1; 14 bases line up with TRBD2. The CDR3 loop spans 16 amino acids. In germline, CDR1 is SGHRS, CDR2 YFSETQ. The V gene end was trimmed by 3 bases and the J gene end by 4 bases; junction bases not matched to a gene: 4. CDR3 coding DNA: TGCGCCAGCAGCTCTAGGACTAGCGGGGGGTCAGATACGCAGTATTTT. It specifies CASSSRTSGGSDTQYF. The whole variable domain, filled in from reference TRBV5-1 and TRBJ2-3, reads KAGVTQTPRYLIKTRGQQVTLSCSPISGHRSVSWYQQTPGQGLQFLFEYFSETQRNKGNFPGRFSGRQFSNSRSEMNVSTLELGDSALYLCASSSRTSGGSDTQYFGPGTRLTVL.

The chain employs TRBV6-4 and TRBJ2-2; 10 bases fit TRBD2. The CDR3 is made up of 16 amino acids. J lost 4 bases, V lost 2 bases, and 4 bases had no gene match. Germline values: CDR1 MRHNA, CDR2 SNTAGT. CDR3 coding DNA: TGTGCCAGCAGTGACCCCCGGACTAGCGGCACCGGGGAGCTGTTTTTT. Translation gives CASSDPRTSGTGELFF.

The genes are TRBV9 and TRBJ2-6; 8 bases line up with TRBD1. CDR3 length: 17 amino acids. V trimming: 3 bases; J trimming: 2 bases; junction bases outside the gene matches: 7. Germline V gene sequence: CDR1 SGDLS, CDR2 YYNGEE. The CDR3 spells CASSDRTGPAGANVLTF. CDR3 DNA: TGTGCCAGCAGCGATCGGACAGGGCCGGCTGGGGCCAACGTCCTGACTTTC.

In this sample, this clone turned up once. The chain couples TRBV6-5 to TRBJ2-2; D is perhaps TRBD2 (5 bases). The CDR3 contains 14 residues. Trimming took off 10 bases at V and 5 bases at J, with 17 bases between the two ends. Looked up from germline, CDR1 is MNHEY and CDR2 is SVGAGI. The CDR3 here is CATRRPVGTGELFF. The CDR3 DNA follows: TGTGCCACTCGGAGGCCCGTTGGGACCGGGGAGCTGTTTTTT.

There are a few counts of this clone. The rearrangement joins TRBV6-1 to TRBJ1-4; D is ambiguous. The CDR3 is 14 residues long. CDR1 and CDR2 from the germline V gene are MNHNS and SASEGT. Trimming shortened V by 1 base and J by 8 bases, and 11 bases separated the two germline ends. The CDR3 nucleotides are TGTGCCAGCAGTGAAGGGCAATCGCGGGAAAAACTGTTTTTT. This translates into CASSEGQSREKLFF.

CDR3 sequence (DNA): TGCGCCAGCAGCTTGGGGGCTGTTCTCGCAGATACGCAGTATTTT. Translation gives CASSLGAVLADTQYF. The chain couples TRBV5-1 to TRBJ2-3; no clear D gene. CDR1 is SGHRS and CDR2 is YFSETQ in the germline V gene. This CDR3 has 15 residues. Trimming cost V 0 bases and J 4 bases, with 12 bases left between them.

This sequence joins TRBV10-3 and TRBJ1-1; no clear D. This CDR3 is 14 amino acids long. V lost 4 bases and J 0 bases, leaving 9 bases between the germline ends. Per germline, CDR1 ENHRY and CDR2 SYGVKD. For the CDR3, the DNA is TGTGCCATCAGTGTGGGAGGGTTGAACACTGAAGCTTTCTTT. Translation gives CAISVGGLNTEAFF.

This rearrangement joins TRBV9 to TRBJ2-2; 9 positions match TRBD1. Germline assignment: CDR1 SGDLS and CDR2 YYNGEE. This CDR3 comprises 16 residues. With V trimmed by 3 bases and J by 3 bases, 6 bases remained unmatched. The CDR3 sequence is CASSGTGATYTGELFF. The CDR3, as DNA: TGTGCCAGCAGCGGGACAGGGGCGACGTACACCGGGGAGCTGTTTTTT.

This clone has only one observation. The gene calls are TRBV28 and TRBJ1-1, with D possibly TRBD1 on 5 matching bases. The V and J ends lost 3 bases and 4 bases respectively, with 15 bases between them. The CDR3 is 15 residues long. Looked up from germline, CDR1 is MDHEN and CDR2 is SYDVKM. The CDR3 here is CASSFGGEDSTEAFF. The CDR3 nucleotides are TGTGCCAGCAGTTTTGGAGGGGAAGACAGCACTGAAGCTTTCTTT.

The rearrangement uses TRBV28 and TRBJ1-5; D is uncertain. Trimming left V 6 bases short and J 0 bases short, with 9 bases between. This CDR3 is 14 amino acids long. Germline V gives CDR1 MDHEN, CDR2 SYDVKM. The CDR3: CASRWTGSNQPQHF. The DNA of the CDR3 is TGTGCCAGCAGGTGGACTGGTAGCAATCAGCCCCAGCATTTT.

This clone was detected only once. The chain carries TRBV29-1 and TRBJ2-7, with D perhaps matching TRBD2 (7 bases). From germline, CDR1 is SQVTM and CDR2 ANQGSEA. CDR3 length equals 13 residues. V lost 6 bases to trimming and J lost 2 bases, with 14 bases between them. The CDR3 reads CSVGGGQTYEQYF. CDR3 coding DNA: TGCAGCGTAGGGGGGGGGCAAACCTACGAGCAGTACTTC.

The chain links TRBV19 to TRBJ1-1, with TRBD1 as a possible D gene (5 bases). The CDR3 loop spans 12 amino acids. Trimming cost V 4 bases and J 3 bases, with 6 bases left between them. Per the germline V gene, CDR1 is LNHDA and CDR2 is SQIVND (reference sequence). CDR3 in amino acids: CASSTGYTEAFF. CDR3 in DNA: TGTGCCAGTAGTACAGGGTACACTGAAGCTTTCTTT.

This chain links TRBV19 with TRBJ1-2; 8 nucleotides line up with TRBD1. CDR1 is LNHDA, CDR2 SQIVND, per germline (reference sequence). V was clipped by 5 bases and J by 4 bases; unmatched bases: 12. The CDR3 is made up of 16 amino acids. In DNA form, the CDR3 reads TGTGCCAGTAGTCTTATAGGGGCAGGGGGCGTCTATGGCTACACCTTC. This codes for CASSLIGAGGVYGYTF.

V is TRBV7-9 and J is TRBJ1-3; 9 nucleotides agree with TRBD1. The CDR3 runs to 16 residues. From germline, CDR1 is SEHNR and CDR2 FQNEAQ (reference sequence). V dropped 5 bases and J dropped 9; count of bases not matched to a gene: 14. For the CDR3, the DNA is TGTGCCAGCAGCGGACCGGGACAGGGAGGAGAACGCACCATATATTTT. Amino acid sequence: CASSGPGQGGERTIYF.

The chain combines TRBV29-1 with TRBJ1-2; D not certain. This CDR3 has 11 amino acids. Per the germline V gene, CDR1 is SQVTM and CDR2 is ANQGSEA. The V and J ends lost 4 bases and 3 bases respectively, with 6 bases between them. The DNA of the CDR3 is TGCAGCGTTGTTGGAGACTATGGCTACACCTTC. Translating gives CSVVGDYGYTF. The entire variable domain, with the rest obtained from reference TRBV29-1 and TRBJ1-2, is as follows: SAVISQKPSRDICQRGTSLTIQCQVDSQVTMMFWYRQQPGQSLTLIATANQGSEATYESGFVIDKFPISRPNLTFSTLTVSNMSPEDSSIYLCSVVGDYGYTFGSGTRLTVV.

The V call is TRBV6-1, the J call TRBJ2-3; 11 nucleotides match TRBD2. The germline V gene has CDR1 MNHNS and CDR2 SASEGT. The CDR3 has 18 amino acids. The ends lost 2 bases at V and 0 bases at J; junction bases unmatched: 7. The CDR3 sequence: CASSEWLAGGRSTDTQYF. The DNA of the CDR3 is TGTGCCAGCAGTGAATGGCTAGCGGGGGGCCGAAGCACAGATACGCAGTATTTT.

This clone has just one count. This chain uses TRBV4-1 with TRBJ1-1, with a tentative D call TRBD1 (6 bases). The CDR3 has 14 residues. Germline assignment: CDR1 MGHRA and CDR2 YSYEKL. Trimming removed 4 bases from V and 7 bases from J, with 16 bases in between. The CDR3: CASSLRTGTSEAFF. CDR3 bases: TGCGCCAGCAGCCTCCGGACGGGGACAAGTGAAGCTTTCTTT.

This chain joins TRBV7-8 and TRBJ2-7; 8 bases fit TRBD1. Germline loops: CDR1 SGHVS, CDR2 FQNEAQ. V dropped 3 bases and J dropped 5; count of bases not matched to a gene: 6. CDR3 length: 14 residues. The CDR3 DNA sequence: TGTGCCAGCAGCTTTTCAGGGGGCGTCAACGAGCAGTACTTC. This translates into CASSFSGGVNEQYF.

This clone was observed a few times. This rearrangement joins TRBV11-3 to TRBJ2-5; maybe TRBD2 (6 bases). The CDR3 has 15 residues. Per germline, CDR1 SGHNT and CDR2 YENEEA. V lost 5 bases to trimming and J lost 4 bases, with 17 bases between them. The CDR3 region is CASSPGGESRETQYF. In DNA, the CDR3 is TGTGCCAGCAGCCCTGGCGGGGAGAGCCGAGAGACCCAGTACTTC.